These T cell receptor beta chains were read from a single sample in a study of blood T cell repertoires in COVID-19. Clones were sequenced by immunoSEQ multiplex PCR, and TCRdb holds only the in-frame ones, with some missing. The table lists around 16,000 clones, about 89% of them singletons. Material for sequencing was peripheral blood. Receptors were obtained from a man older than 75 with acute or convalescent COVID-19. CDR3s include the opening cysteine and the closing phenylalanine or tryptophan. A D gene is named only where the DNA matches it firmly. Clone sizes are given selectively: once, few, many, or a class where the clone is expanded.

>TRBV10-3|.|TRBJ2-3|.
CAISVAVSTDTQYF
TGTGCCATCAGTGTCGCGGTTAGCACAGATACGCAGTATTTT
>TRBV5-8|.|TRBJ2-1|TRBD1
CASSLAMTGGRNEQFF
TGTGCCAGCAGCTTGGCCATGACAGGGGGCAGGAATGAGCAGTTCTTC
>TRBV3-1/TRBV3-2|few|TRBJ1-1|.
CASSRGQISTEAFF
TGTGCCAGCAGCCGAGGACAGATCTCCACTGAAGCTTTCTTT
>TRBV29-1|.|TRBJ1-5|.
CSVEEGGHIPRNQPQHF
TGCAGCGTTGAAGAAGGGGGACATATCCCCCGTAATCAGCCCCAGCATTTT
>TRBV27|.|TRBJ2-7|TRBD2
CASSPTPSGGIPPREQYF
TGTGCCAGCAGTCCAACCCCTAGCGGGGGGATACCGCCTAGGGAGCAGTACTTC
>TRBV5-1|.|TRBJ1-2|.
CASSLDRDGYTF
TGCGCCAGCAGCTTGGATCGCGATGGCTACACCTTC
>TRBV19|.|TRBJ1-1|TRBD1
CASSARTGGRTEAFF
TGTGCCAGTAGTGCACGTACAGGGGGAAGGACTGAAGCTTTCTTT
>TRBV5-4|.|TRBJ1-4|.
CASSGDSTTNEKLFF
TGTGCCAGCAGCGGCGACAGTACAACTAATGAAAAACTGTTTTTT
>TRBV6-5|few|TRBJ1-3|.
CASSAGIGSNTIYF
TGTGCCAGCAGCGCAGGGATAGGGTCTAACACCATATATTTT
>TRBV7-2|few|TRBJ1-1|.
CASSSSTVNTEAFF
TGTGCCAGCAGTTCGAGTACAGTGAACACTGAAGCTTTCTTT
>TRBV10-2|.|TRBJ1-6|TRBD1
CASSRTGGDNSPLHF
TGCGCCAGCAGTAGGACAGGGGGGGATAATTCACCCCTCCACTTT
>TRBV3-1/TRBV3-2|.|TRBJ1-2|.
CASSQDPVSNYGYTF
TGTGCCAGCAGCCAAGATCCAGTTTCGAACTATGGCTACACCTTC
>TRBV18|.|TRBJ1-1|TRBD1
CASSPGSGTEGTEAFF
TGTGCCAGCTCACCCGGCTCTGGGACAGAGGGGACTGAAGCTTTCTTT
>TRBV7-2|.|TRBJ2-5|.
CASSLGAVYQETQYF
TGTGCCAGCAGCTTAGGCGCGGTATACCAAGAGACCCAGTACTTC
>TRBV25-1|.|TRBJ1-4|.
CASKVREHEKLFF
TGTGCCAGCAAAGTAAGGGAGCACGAAAAACTGTTTTTT
>TRBV19|.|TRBJ1-1|.
CASSIGGTSNTEAFF
TGTGCCAGTAGTATAGGAGGGACATCGAACACTGAAGCTTTCTTT
>TRBV18|.|TRBJ1-3|.
CASSLQGSGNTIYF
TGTGCCAGCTCATTGCAGGGATCTGGAAACACCATATATTTT
>TRBV13|.|TRBJ2-3|TRBD2
CASSLVGLAGRTDTQYF
TGTGCCAGCAGCTTAGTAGGACTAGCGGGCCGGACAGATACGCAGTATTTT
>TRBV18|.|TRBJ2-7|TRBD1
CASSPVGTGQYEQYF
TGTGCCAGCTCACCGGTGGGGACAGGGCAATACGAGCAGTACTTC
>TRBV5-1|.|TRBJ1-1|.
CASSLETVNTEAFF
TGCGCCAGCAGCTTGGAGACAGTGAACACTGAAGCTTTCTTT
>TRBV20-1|.|TRBJ2-7|.
CSVYRGYEQYF
TGCAGCGTTTATAGGGGCTACGAGCAGTACTTC
>TRBV29-1|.|TRBJ1-5|.
CSVGSGANQPQHF
TGCAGCGTTGGGTCTGGGGCCAATCAGCCCCAGCATTTT
>TRBV3-1/TRBV3-2|.|TRBJ1-3|.
CASSSVSSGNTIYF
TGTGCCAGCAGCTCCGTCTCTTCTGGAAACACCATATATTTT
>TRBV11-2|.|TRBJ2-5|TRBD1
CASRLPNRGMGETQYF
TGTGCCAGCAGACTCCCAAACAGGGGAATGGGAGAGACCCAGTACTTC
>TRBV10-1|.|TRBJ1-1|.
CASSEYRKTEAFF
TGCGCCAGCAGTGAGTATAGAAAGACTGAAGCTTTCTTT
>TRBV6-2/TRBV6-3|.|TRBJ2-5|TRBD1
CASSPTGPQTQYF
TGTGCCAGCAGCCCGACAGGGCCCCAGACCCAGTACTTC
>TRBV6-5|.|TRBJ1-3|.
CASNRQSVGNTIYF
TGTGCCAGCAATCGACAGTCTGTGGGAAACACCATATATTTT
>TRBV3-1/TRBV3-2|.|TRBJ2-1|.
CASSVPGAEKQFF
TGTGCCAGCAGCGTACCGGGAGCTGAGAAGCAGTTCTTC
>TRBV2|.|TRBJ1-1|.
CASSPTQAYTEAFF
TGTGCCAGCAGTCCCACGCAGGCATACACTGAAGCTTTCTTT
>TRBV3-1/TRBV3-2|.|TRBJ1-1|.
CASSQDQGNTEAFF
TGTGCCAGCAGCCAAGATCAGGGGAACACTGAAGCTTTCTTT
>TRBV3-1/TRBV3-2|.|TRBJ1-1|.
CASSPATAMNTEAFF
TGTGCCAGCAGCCCAGCGACAGCCATGAACACTGAAGCTTTCTTT
>TRBV25-1|.|TRBJ2-1|.
CASSLRRDEQFF
TGTGCCAGCAGTTTAAGACGGGATGAGCAGTTCTTC
>TRBV18|.|TRBJ1-4|TRBD1
CASSPNGQGNNEKLFF
TGTGCCAGCTCACCGAATGGACAGGGCAATAATGAAAAACTGTTTTTT
>TRBV18|.|TRBJ2-3|TRBD2
CASSPLAGGPGDTQYF
TGTGCCAGCTCACCACTAGCGGGAGGGCCGGGAGATACGCAGTATTTT
>TRBV19|.|TRBJ2-1|TRBD2
CASTEGLAGPREQFF
TGTGCCAGTACCGAGGGACTAGCGGGCCCCCGCGAGCAGTTCTTC
>TRBV5-4|.|TRBJ1-2|.
CASSLGGGGQFSKGYTF
TGTGCCAGCAGCTTGGGAGGCGGAGGGCAGTTTTCGAAAGGCTACACCTTC
>TRBV25-1|once|TRBJ1-6|.
CASSSPPDSSYNSPLHF
TGTGCCAGCAGTTCTCCCCCTGACAGCTCCTATAATTCACCCCTCCACTTT
>TRBV3-1/TRBV3-2|once|TRBJ1-2|TRBD1
CASSQPGTGAYGYTF
TGTGCCAGCAGCCAACCCGGGACAGGGGCCTATGGCTACACCTTC
>TRBV4-1|.|TRBJ1-1|.
CASSPRRVNTEAFF
TGCGCCAGCAGCCCCCGGCGGGTGAACACTGAAGCTTTCTTT
>TRBV27|.|TRBJ1-3|.
CASSHSGNSGNTIYF
TGTGCCAGCAGTCATTCCGGGAACTCTGGAAACACCATATATTTT
>TRBV18|.|TRBJ1-1|TRBD1
CASSPRTGDTEAFF
TGTGCCAGCTCACCAAGGACAGGGGACACTGAAGCTTTCTTT
>TRBV30|.|TRBJ2-2|.
CAWSSLLNTGELFF
TGTGCCTGGAGCTCCCTTTTGAACACCGGGGAGCTGTTTTTT
>TRBV14|.|TRBJ1-1|.
CASSQNTNTEAFF
TGTGCCAGCAGCCAGAACACGAACACTGAAGCTTTCTTT